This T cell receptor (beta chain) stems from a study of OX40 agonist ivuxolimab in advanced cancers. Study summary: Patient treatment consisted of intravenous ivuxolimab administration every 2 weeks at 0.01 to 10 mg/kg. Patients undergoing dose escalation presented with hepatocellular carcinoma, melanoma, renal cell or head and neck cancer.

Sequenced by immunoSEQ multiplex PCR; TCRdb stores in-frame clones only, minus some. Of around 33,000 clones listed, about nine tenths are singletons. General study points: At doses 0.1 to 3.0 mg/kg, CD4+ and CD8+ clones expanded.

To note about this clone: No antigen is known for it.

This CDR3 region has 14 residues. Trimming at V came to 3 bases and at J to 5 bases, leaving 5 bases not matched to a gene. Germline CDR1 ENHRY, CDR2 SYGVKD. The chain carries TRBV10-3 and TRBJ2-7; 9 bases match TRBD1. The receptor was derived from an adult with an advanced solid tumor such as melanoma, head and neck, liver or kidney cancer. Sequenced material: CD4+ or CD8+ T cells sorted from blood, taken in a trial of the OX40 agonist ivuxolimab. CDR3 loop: CAISESGQGNEQYF. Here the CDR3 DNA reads TGTGCCATCAGTGAATCGGGACAGGGAAACGAGCAGTACTTC.